The 20 T cell receptor beta chains presented below share a single source sample, sequenced in a study of blood T cell repertoires in COVID-19. Produced via immunoSEQ multiplex PCR; TCRdb's table is partial and in-frame only. In the table there are 250,000 to 300,000 clones, roughly 93% of which are singletons. Sequenced: PBMCs or T cells enriched from blood (not recorded which). The receptors come from a woman aged 40-49 years with acute COVID-19.

The J gene is TRBJ2-7, the V gene TRBV2, with TRBD2 matching over 7 bases. The CDR3 has 11 residues. Germline V gene data show CDR1 as SNHLY and CDR2 as FYNNEI. The ends lost 2 bases at V and 11 bases at J; junction bases unmatched: 3. Here the CDR3 DNA reads TGTGCCAGCAGTGAACGCCTAGCGGAGTACTTC. It encodes CASSERLAEYF.

The chain recombines TRBV24-1 with TRBJ2-3; TRBD2 matches 14 bases. Germline CDR1 KGHDR, CDR2 SFDVKD. The CDR3 has 22 residues. V dropped 0 bases and J dropped 6; count of bases not matched to a gene: 19. In DNA, the CDR3 is TGTGCCACCAGTGATTTGACTCCGGGACTAGCGGGGGAACTAGAGCCGAGGGATACGCAGTATTTT. It codes for CATSDLTPGLAGELEPRDTQYF.

This chain connects TRBV4-1 to TRBJ2-7, with 8 bases identical to TRBD2. Germline V lookup: CDR1 MGHRA, CDR2 YSYEKL. CDR3 length: 15 residues. V lost 4 bases and J lost 0; bases outside the gene matches: 5. CDR3 loop: CASSPEAGDSYEQYF. The DNA for the CDR3 is TGCGCCAGCAGCCCCGAAGCGGGAGACTCCTACGAGCAGTACTTC.

The rearrangement uses TRBV6-6 and TRBJ1-2, with 7 positions matching TRBD1. The CDR3 has 15 amino acids. Germline V gives CDR1 MNHNY, CDR2 SVGAGI (reference sequence). With V trimmed by 6 bases and J by 2 bases, 9 bases remained unmatched. CDR3 in DNA: TGTGCCAGCAGCCCCTCGGGGACAGTGAACTATGGCTACACCTTC. It is translated as CASSPSGTVNYGYTF.

This chain links TRBV6-4 with TRBJ1-1; 7 nucleotides align to TRBD1. Germline V gene sequence: CDR1 MRHNA, CDR2 SNTAGT. The CDR3 is made up of 14 amino acids. The V segment lost 7 bases and the J segment 5 bases; nucleotides outside the gene matches: 10. The CDR3 region has the DNA TGTGCCAGCAAGGTGGATGCAGGGGGTACTGAAGCTTTCTTT. Translated, it gives CASKVDAGGTEAFF.

The chain is built from TRBV12-3 or TRBV12-4 and TRBJ2-3; D gene unclear. This CDR3 comprises 12 residues. The V end lost 6 bases, the J end lost 5 bases, and 9 bases lay between the germline ends. This CDR3 is CASSRRQDTQYF. The CDR3, as DNA: TGTGCCAGCAGCCGACGACAAGATACGCAGTATTTT.

The chain uses TRBV21-1 and TRBJ2-5; the table's D call of TRBD1 was not tested on the DNA. TRBV21-1 is an annotated pseudogene. This CDR3 comprises 14 residues. The CDR3 here is CASSTGQGRETQYF. CDR3 coding DNA: TGTGCCAGCAGCACAGGGCAGGGAAGGGAGACCCAGTACTTC.

The V and J genes are TRBV28 and TRBJ2-3; perhaps TRBD2 as D (5 bases). Germline loops: CDR1 MDHEN, CDR2 SYDVKM. The CDR3 consists of 14 residues. Trimming shortened V by 7 bases and J by 1 base, and 12 bases separated the two germline ends. CDR3 sequence (DNA): TGTGCCAGCAATCCGGGGTCCCGCACAGATACGCAGTATTTT. Encoded protein: CASNPGSRTDTQYF. The variable domain in full, with the rest retrieved from reference TRBV28 and TRBJ2-3, is DVKVTQSSRYLVKRTGEKVFLECVQDMDHENMFWYRQDPGLGLRLIYFSYDVKMKEKGDIPEGYSVSREKKERFSLILESASTNQTSMYLCASNPGSRTDTQYFGPGTRLTVL.

This rearrangement joins TRBV29-1 to TRBJ1-5; D gene unclear. CDR3 size: 14 residues. The ends were cut back, 6 bases at V and 5 bases at J, with 17 bases in the middle. From germline, CDR1 is SQVTM and CDR2 ANQGSEA. CDR3 region: CSVGDGGSHQPQHF. The CDR3 region has the DNA TGCAGCGTCGGAGATGGAGGGTCGCATCAGCCCCAGCATTTT.

The chain employs TRBV19 and TRBJ1-2; D is uncertain. The CDR3 is 13 amino acids. CDR1 and CDR2 from the germline V gene are LNHDA and SQIVND (reference sequence). The V gene lost 6 bases and the J gene lost 6 bases, with 14 bases spanning the gap. The CDR3 protein is CASSRRLSHGYTF. The CDR3 DNA follows: TGTGCCAGTAGCAGGCGTCTCAGTCATGGCTACACCTTC. The complete variable domain, with remaining parts taken from reference TRBV19 and TRBJ1-2, reads DGGITQSPKYLFRKEGQNVTLSCEQNLNHDAMYWYRQDPGQGLRLIYYSQIVNDFQKGDIAEGYSVSREKKESFPLTVTSAQKNPTAFYLCASSRRLSHGYTFGSGTRLTVV.

The chain combines TRBV7-8 with TRBJ2-5, with 8 positions matching TRBD1. Looked up from germline, CDR1 is SGHVS and CDR2 is FQNEAQ. The CDR3 is 15 amino acids. V was clipped by 2 bases and J by 7 bases; unmatched bases: 9. CDR3 in DNA: TGTGCCAGCAGCTTAAATGGGCAGGGGGCCGTGACCCAGTACTTC. It codes for CASSLNGQGAVTQYF.

The chain uses TRBV5-1 and TRBJ2-1; 12 bases agree with TRBD2. Germline V gene sequence: CDR1 SGHRS, CDR2 YFSETQ. Trimming took 1 base from V and 7 from J; bases not matched to a gene: 6. This CDR3 is 16 amino acids long. The CDR3 coding sequence is TGCGCCAGCAGCTTGCATGGGACTAGCGGGCTAAATGAGCAGTTCTTC. This codes for CASSLHGTSGLNEQFF.

The rearrangement links TRBV3-1 (or the pseudogene TRBV3-2) to TRBJ1-3; TRBD1 matches at 7 bases. J gave up 2 bases and V 7 bases, and 5 bases lay outside the gene matches. CDR1 LGHDT and CDR2 YNNKEL come from the germline V gene (reference sequence). CDR3 length: 14 amino acids. CDR3 nucleotide sequence: TGTGCCAGCAACAAACAGGGGACTGGAAACACCATATATTTT. It encodes CASNKQGTGNTIYF.

J is TRBJ2-3 and V is TRBV25-1, with 8 bases matching TRBD1. J lost 4 bases, V lost 4 bases, and 13 bases had no gene match. The CDR3 sequence is 17 residues long. CDR1 is MGHDK, CDR2 SYGVNS, per germline. CDR3 in amino acids: CASSGQVAGGRADTQYF. Written as DNA, the CDR3 is TGTGCCAGCAGTGGCCAAGTAGCAGGGGGCCGGGCAGATACGCAGTATTTT.

V and J are TRBV7-2 and TRBJ2-1, with 7 bases lining up with TRBD1. J lost 9 bases, V lost 4 bases, and 6 bases had no gene match. The CDR3 consists of 13 residues. Germline CDR1 SGHTA, CDR2 FQGNSA. The CDR3 DNA follows: TGTGCCAGCAGCTCAACAGGGGTTGCTGAGCAGTTCTTC. Its translation is CASSSTGVAEQFF.

CDR3 residues: CAWSVRGSGNTIYF. The DNA for the CDR3 is TGTGCCTGGAGTGTACGAGGCTCTGGAAACACCATATATTTT. V and J are TRBV30 and TRBJ1-3; D is uncertain. Germline assignment: CDR1 GTSNPN and CDR2 SVGIG (reference sequence). The CDR3 extends over 14 amino acids. Trimming stripped 0 bases from V and 0 bases from J, with 6 bases between.

The V gene is TRBV11-3, the J gene TRBJ2-2; 12 bases align to TRBD2. V trimming: 5 bases; J trimming: 2 bases; junction bases outside the gene matches: 9. From germline, CDR1 is SGHNT and CDR2 YENEEA. The length of the CDR3 is 18 residues. CDR3: CASSPPSGRASNTGELFF. CDR3 in DNA: TGTGCCAGCAGCCCACCTAGCGGGAGGGCCTCAAACACCGGGGAGCTGTTTTTT.

The V gene is TRBV5-4, the J gene TRBJ2-7; possible D gene TRBD2, 5 bases. The CDR3 is 16 residues long. The ends were cut back, 0 bases at V and 7 bases at J, with 20 bases in the middle. The V gene's germline CDR1 is SGHNT and CDR2 YYREEE (reference sequence). Here the CDR3 reads CASSLGVTGPRGEQYF. The CDR3 region has the DNA TGTGCCAGCAGCTTGGGCGTAACCGGCCCCCGAGGGGAGCAGTACTTC.

The CDR3 protein is CASSPASGEQYF. The CDR3 coding sequence is TGTGCCAGCTCACCGGCTAGCGGCGAGCAGTACTTC. V usage is TRBV18 and J usage is TRBJ2-7, with 7 bases identical to TRBD2. The germline CDR1 and CDR2 sequences are KGHSH and LQKENI. The CDR3 consists of 12 residues. The ends lost 3 bases at V and 6 bases at J; junction bases unmatched: 2. The full variable domain, completed using reference TRBV18 and TRBJ2-7, is NAGVMQNPRHLVRRRGQEARLRCSPMKGHSHVYWYRQLPEEGLKFMVYLQKENIIDESGMPKERFSAEFPKEGPSILRIQQVVRGDSAAYFCASSPASGEQYFGPGTRLTVT.

The V gene is TRBV21-1, the J gene TRBJ1-2; the table's D call, TRBD1, was not checked against the DNA. TRBV21-1 is a documented pseudogene. The CDR3 consists of 15 residues. The CDR3 spells CASSKEEGARCGYTF. Written as DNA, the CDR3 is TGTGCCAGCAGCAAAGAAGAGGGGGCGCGTTGTGGCTACACCTTC.